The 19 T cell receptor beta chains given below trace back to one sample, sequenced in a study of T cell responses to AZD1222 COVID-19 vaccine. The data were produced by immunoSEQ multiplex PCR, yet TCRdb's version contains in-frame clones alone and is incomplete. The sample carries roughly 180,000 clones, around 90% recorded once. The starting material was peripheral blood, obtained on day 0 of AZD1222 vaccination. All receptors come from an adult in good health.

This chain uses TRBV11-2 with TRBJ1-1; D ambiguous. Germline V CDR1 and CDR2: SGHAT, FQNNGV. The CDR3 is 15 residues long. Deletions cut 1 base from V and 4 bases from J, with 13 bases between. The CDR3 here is CASSLVRGSITEAFF. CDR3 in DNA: TGTGCCAGCAGCTTAGTTCGGGGAAGCATCACTGAAGCTTTCTTT.

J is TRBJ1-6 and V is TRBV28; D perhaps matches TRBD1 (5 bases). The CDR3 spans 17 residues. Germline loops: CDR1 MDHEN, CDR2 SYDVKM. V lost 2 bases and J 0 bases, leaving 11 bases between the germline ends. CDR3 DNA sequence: TGTGCCAGCAGTTTAGCCGGGGCGAGCTCCTATAATTCACCCCTCCACTTT. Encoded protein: CASSLAGASSYNSPLHF. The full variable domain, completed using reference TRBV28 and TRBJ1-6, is DVKVTQSSRYLVKRTGEKVFLECVQDMDHENMFWYRQDPGLGLRLIYFSYDVKMKEKGDIPEGYSVSREKKERFSLILESASTNQTSMYLCASSLAGASSYNSPLHFGNGTRLTVT.

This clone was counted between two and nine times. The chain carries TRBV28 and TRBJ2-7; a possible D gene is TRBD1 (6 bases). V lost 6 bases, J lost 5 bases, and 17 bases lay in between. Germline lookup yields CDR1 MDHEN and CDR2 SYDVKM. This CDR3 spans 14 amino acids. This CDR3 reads CASSNPMKGDEQYF. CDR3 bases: TGTGCCAGCAGCAACCCGATGAAGGGGGACGAGCAGTACTTC.

CDR3 residues: CATSDGYRGGEQYF. The DNA for the CDR3 is TGTGCCACCAGTGATGGGTATCGGGGCGGCGAGCAGTACTTC. The gene calls are TRBV24-1 and TRBJ2-7; tentatively, D is TRBD1 or TRBD2 (5 bases each). The CDR3 consists of 14 residues. Deletions cut 3 bases from V and 6 bases from J, with 14 bases between. The germline CDR1 and CDR2 sequences are KGHDR and SFDVKD.

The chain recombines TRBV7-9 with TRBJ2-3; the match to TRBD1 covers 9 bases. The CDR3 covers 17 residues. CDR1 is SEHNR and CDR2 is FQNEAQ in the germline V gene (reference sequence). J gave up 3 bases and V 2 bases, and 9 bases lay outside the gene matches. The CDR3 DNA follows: TGTGCCAGCAGCTTAACCCTGGGACAGGGAGGAACAGATACGCAGTATTTT. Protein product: CASSLTLGQGGTDTQYF. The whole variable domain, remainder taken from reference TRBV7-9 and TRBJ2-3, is DTGVSQNPRHKITKRGQNVTFRCDPISEHNRLYWYRQTLGQGPEFLTYFQNEAQLEKSRLLSDRFSAERPKGSFSTLEIQRTEQGDSAMYLCASSLTLGQGGTDTQYFGPGTRLTVL.

Here the CDR3 DNA reads TGTGCCTGGAGTAGTGGAACAGGAGATCAGCCCCAGCATTTT. As protein: CAWSSGTGDQPQHF. The chain uses TRBV30 and TRBJ1-5, with D perhaps matching TRBD1 (5 bases). Deletions cut 2 bases from V and 5 bases from J, with 13 bases between. The CDR3 runs to 14 residues. Germline CDR1 is GTSNPN and CDR2 is SVGIG (reference sequence).

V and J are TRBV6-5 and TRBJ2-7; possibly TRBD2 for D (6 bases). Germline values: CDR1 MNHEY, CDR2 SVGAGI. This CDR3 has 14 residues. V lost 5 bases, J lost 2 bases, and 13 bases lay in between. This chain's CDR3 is CASSPQGGPYEQYF. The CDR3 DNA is TGTGCCAGCAGTCCTCAGGGAGGCCCCTACGAGCAGTACTTC.

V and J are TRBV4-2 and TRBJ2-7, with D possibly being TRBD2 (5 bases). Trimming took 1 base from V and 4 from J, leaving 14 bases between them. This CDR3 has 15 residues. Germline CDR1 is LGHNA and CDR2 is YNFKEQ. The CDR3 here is CASSQVTSLVYEQYF. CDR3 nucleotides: TGTGCCAGCAGCCAAGTAACTAGTCTAGTTTACGAGCAGTACTTC.

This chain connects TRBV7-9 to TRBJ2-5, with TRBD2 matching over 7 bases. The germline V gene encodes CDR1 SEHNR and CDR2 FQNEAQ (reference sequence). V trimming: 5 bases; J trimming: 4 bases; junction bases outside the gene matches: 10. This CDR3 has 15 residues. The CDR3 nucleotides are TGTGCCAGCAGCACCCAACTAGCGTTGAGAGAGACCCAGTACTTC. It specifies CASSTQLALRETQYF.

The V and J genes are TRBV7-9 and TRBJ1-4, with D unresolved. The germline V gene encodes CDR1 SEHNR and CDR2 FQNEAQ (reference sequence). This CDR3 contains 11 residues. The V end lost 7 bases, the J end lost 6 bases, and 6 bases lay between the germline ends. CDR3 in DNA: TGTGCCAGCACCTCCGATGAAAAACTGTTTTTT. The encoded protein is CASTSDEKLFF.

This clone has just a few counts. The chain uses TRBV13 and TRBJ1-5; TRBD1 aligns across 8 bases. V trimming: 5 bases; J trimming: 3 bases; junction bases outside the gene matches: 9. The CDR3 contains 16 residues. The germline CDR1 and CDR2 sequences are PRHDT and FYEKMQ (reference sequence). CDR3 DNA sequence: TGTGCCAGCAGCCGAGGACAGGGCTTCTTCAATCAGCCCCAGCATTTT. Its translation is CASSRGQGFFNQPQHF.

In DNA form, the CDR3 reads TGTGCCAGTTGTCCGGGACTAGCGGGCGTAGACACCGGGGAGCTGTTTTTT. This translates into CASCPGLAGVDTGELFF. The V and J genes are TRBV27 and TRBJ2-2; 12 bases agree with TRBD2. The ends lost 9 bases at V and 3 bases at J; junction bases unmatched: 11. There are 17 residues in the CDR3. Germline CDR1 is MNHEY and CDR2 is SMNVEV (reference sequence).

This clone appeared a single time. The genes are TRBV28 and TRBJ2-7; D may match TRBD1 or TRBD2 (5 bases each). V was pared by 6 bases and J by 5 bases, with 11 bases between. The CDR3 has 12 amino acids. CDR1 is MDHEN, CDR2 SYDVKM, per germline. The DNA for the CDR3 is TGTGCCAGCAGGGGACCTTCCCACGAGCAGTACTTC. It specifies CASRGPSHEQYF.

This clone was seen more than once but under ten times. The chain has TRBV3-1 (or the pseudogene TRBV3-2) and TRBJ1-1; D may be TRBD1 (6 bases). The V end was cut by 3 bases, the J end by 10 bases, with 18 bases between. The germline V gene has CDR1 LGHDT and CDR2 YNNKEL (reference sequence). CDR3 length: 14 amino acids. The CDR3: CASSHASTGIGAFF. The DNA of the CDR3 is TGTGCCAGCAGCCACGCCTCGACAGGTATAGGAGCTTTCTTT.

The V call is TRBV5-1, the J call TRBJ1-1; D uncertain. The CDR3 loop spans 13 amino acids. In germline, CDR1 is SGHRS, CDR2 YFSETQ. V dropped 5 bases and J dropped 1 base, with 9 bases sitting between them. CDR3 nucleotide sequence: TGCGCCAGCAGAATTGGGCAGAACACTGAAGCTTTCTTT. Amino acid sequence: CASRIGQNTEAFF. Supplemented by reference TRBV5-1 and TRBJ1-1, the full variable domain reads KAGVTQTPRYLIKTRGQQVTLSCSPISGHRSVSWYQQTPGQGLQFLFEYFSETQRNKGNFPGRFSGRQFSNSRSEMNVSTLELGDSALYLCASRIGQNTEAFFGQGTRLTVV.

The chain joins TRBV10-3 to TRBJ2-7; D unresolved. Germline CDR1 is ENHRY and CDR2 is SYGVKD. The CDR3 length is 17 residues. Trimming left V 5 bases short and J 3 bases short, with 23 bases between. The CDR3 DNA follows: TGTGCCATCAGTCAAGACTCGCGAGAGTTCCTCTTCTACGAGCAGTACTTC. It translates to CAISQDSREFLFYEQYF.

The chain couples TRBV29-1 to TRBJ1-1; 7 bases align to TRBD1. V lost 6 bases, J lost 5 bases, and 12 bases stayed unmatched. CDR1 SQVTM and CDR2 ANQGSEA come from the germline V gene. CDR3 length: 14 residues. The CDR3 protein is CSVDRAGTATEAFF. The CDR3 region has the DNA TGCAGCGTCGACAGGGCAGGGACAGCTACTGAAGCTTTCTTT.

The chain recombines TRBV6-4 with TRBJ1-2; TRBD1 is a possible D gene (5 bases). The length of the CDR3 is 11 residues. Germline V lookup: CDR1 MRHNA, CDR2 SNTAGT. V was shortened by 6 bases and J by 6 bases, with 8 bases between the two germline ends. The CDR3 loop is CASRGEDGYTF. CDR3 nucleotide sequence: TGTGCCAGCAGGGGGGAAGATGGCTACACCTTC.

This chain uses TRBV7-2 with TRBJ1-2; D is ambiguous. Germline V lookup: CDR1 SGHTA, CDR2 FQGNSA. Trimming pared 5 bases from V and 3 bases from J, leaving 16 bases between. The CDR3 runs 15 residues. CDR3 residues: CASSPPVGSDYGYTF. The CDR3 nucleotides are TGTGCCAGCAGCCCCCCTGTGGGGTCGGACTATGGCTACACCTTC.